A selection of T cell receptor beta chains follows, all from one sample in a study of PD-1 blockade in classical Hodgkin lymphoma. Profiling relied on immunoSEQ multiplex PCR, and the TCRdb table lists in-frame clones only, not all of them. Of around 99,000 clones listed, 81% are singletons. This sample comprised peripheral blood mononuclear cells (PBMCs), obtained before the second cycle of nivolumab. Receptor source: a human donor with classical Hodgkin lymphoma. The CDR3 runs from the conserved cysteine through the conserved F or W. The order of the fields is D gene, clone size, V gene, J gene, CDR3 protein, CDR3 DNA. D genes are given only for firm matches. A row's size may be missing; if present it is once, few, many or a size class.

NA	NA	TRBV21-1	TRBJ2-1	CASSSPGLAYNEQFF	TGTGCCAGCAGCTCACCGGGACTAGCCTACAATGAGCAGTTCTTC
NA	NA	TRBV5-8	TRBJ2-1	CASSLLGGLGGRRDEQFF	TGTGCCAGCAGCCTACTGGGCGGGCTGGGAGGACGACGCGATGAGCAGTTCTTC
NA	NA	TRBV28	TRBJ2-2	CASSTYGTPTGELFF	TGTGCCAGCAGCACCTACGGGACTCCCACCGGGGAGCTGTTTTTT
NA	NA	TRBV27	TRBJ1-5	CASSRRSNQPQHF	TGTGCCAGCAGTAGACGTTCTAATCAGCCCCAGCATTTT
NA	NA	TRBV7-9	TRBJ2-7	CASSPRIYEQYF	TGTGCCAGCAGCCCTCGGATCTACGAGCAGTACTTC
NA	NA	TRBV5-1	TRBJ1-4	CASSLAGTREKLFF	TGCGCCAGCAGCTTGGCCGGGACACGTGAAAAACTGTTTTTT
TRBD2	NA	TRBV5-1	TRBJ2-3	CASSPSGSASTDTQYF	TGCGCCAGCAGCCCTAGCGGGAGCGCAAGCACAGATACGCAGTATTTT
NA	NA	TRBV9	TRBJ2-3	CASSVDGTDTQYF	TGTGCCAGCAGCGTTGACGGCACAGATACGCAGTATTTT
TRBD2	NA	TRBV27	TRBJ2-7	CASSRVLAGGPDEQYF	TGTGCCAGCTCCCGGGTACTAGCGGGAGGGCCCGACGAGCAGTACTTC
TRBD2	NA	TRBV4-1	TRBJ2-1	CASSQAQGTSGRAYNEQFF	TGCGCCAGCAGCCAGGCTCAGGGGACTAGCGGGAGAGCCTACAATGAGCAGTTCTTC
NA	NA	TRBV28	TRBJ1-1	CASSSLRGENTEAFF	TGTGCCAGCAGTTCGCTCCGGGGGGAAAACACTGAAGCTTTCTTT
TRBD1	NA	TRBV10-3	TRBJ1-2	CAISEPGQGGYGYTF	TGTGCCATCAGTGAGCCAGGACAGGGTGGGTATGGCTACACCTTC
NA	few	TRBV6-5	TRBJ2-3	CASSLGQGRTDTQYF	TGTGCCAGCAGTTTGGGGCAGGGGAGAACAGATACGCAGTATTTT
NA	NA	TRBV14	TRBJ2-1	CASSQGNYNEQFF	TGTGCCAGCAGCCAAGGCAACTACAATGAGCAGTTCTTC
TRBD1	NA	TRBV7-9	TRBJ1-2	CASSQGGGYGYTF	TGTGCCAGCAGTCAGGGGGGCGGTTATGGCTACACCTTC
NA	once	TRBV6-5	TRBJ2-7	CASSSPGTPAYEQYF	TGTGCCAGCAGTTCCCCCGGGACACCCGCCTACGAGCAGTACTTC
TRBD1	NA	TRBV9	TRBJ1-2	CASADRVYGYTF	TGTGCCAGCGCGGACAGGGTATATGGCTACACCTTC
TRBD1	NA	TRBV18	TRBJ1-4	CASSRGQGLWEKLFF	TGTGCCAGCTCACGAGGACAGGGTCTTTGGGAAAAACTGTTTTTT
TRBD1	NA	TRBV9	TRBJ1-1	CASSSPSTDRWNTEAFF	TGTGCCAGCAGCTCTCCCTCTACGGACAGGTGGAACACTGAAGCTTTCTTT
NA	NA	TRBV11-3	TRBJ2-1	CASSYSGSYNEQFF	TGTGCCAGCAGCTACTCCGGGAGTTACAATGAGCAGTTCTTC
TRBD1	NA	TRBV7-9	TRBJ2-2	CASSDRQGAPSIGELFF	TGTGCCAGCAGCGACCGACAGGGGGCCCCGTCAATCGGGGAGCTGTTTTTT
TRBD1	many	TRBV7-6	TRBJ2-7	CASSPTGTGLYEQYF	TGTGCCAGCAGCCCCACCGGGACAGGGCTATACGAGCAGTACTTC
TRBD1	NA	TRBV5-8	TRBJ1-5	CASSRGQVPNQPQHF	TGTGCCAGCAGCCGGGGACAGGTCCCCAATCAGCCCCAGCATTTT
TRBD1	many	TRBV18	TRBJ1-2	CASSPSALGQGFGYTF	TGTGCCAGCTCACCGTCGGCTCTGGGACAGGGCTTTGGCTACACCTTC
TRBD2	NA	TRBV5-1	TRBJ2-1	CASSLGTSGRINEQFF	TGCGCCAGCAGCTTGGGGACTAGCGGGAGGATCAATGAGCAGTTCTTC
NA	NA	TRBV21-1	TRBJ2-2	CASSPPRSGILAGELFF	TGTGCCAGCAGCCCCCCAAGGAGCGGGATCCTTGCCGGGGAGCTGTTTTTT
NA	NA	TRBV19	TRBJ1-4	CASSIGTTREKLFF	TGTGCCAGTAGTATAGGCACAACCCGAGAAAAACTGTTTTTT
NA	few	TRBV9	TRBJ2-3	CASSAASRDTQYF	TGTGCCAGCAGCGCCGCTAGTAGGGATACGCAGTATTTT
TRBD2	NA	TRBV5-1	TRBJ2-1	CASSLGLADEQFF	TGCGCCAGCAGCTTAGGACTAGCGGATGAGCAGTTCTTC
TRBD2	NA	TRBV18	TRBJ2-3	CASSLMTSGRTDTQYF	TGTGCCAGCTCACTCATGACTAGCGGGAGGACAGATACGCAGTATTTT
NA	NA	TRBV7-9	TRBJ1-1	CASSLGAAQLNTEAFF	TGTGCCAGCAGCTTAGGAGCCGCACAGTTGAACACTGAAGCTTTCTTT
NA	NA	TRBV5-1	TRBJ2-7	CASSRTGQSVYYEQYF	TGCGCCAGCAGCCGGACCGGACAGTCCGTTTACTACGAGCAGTACTTC